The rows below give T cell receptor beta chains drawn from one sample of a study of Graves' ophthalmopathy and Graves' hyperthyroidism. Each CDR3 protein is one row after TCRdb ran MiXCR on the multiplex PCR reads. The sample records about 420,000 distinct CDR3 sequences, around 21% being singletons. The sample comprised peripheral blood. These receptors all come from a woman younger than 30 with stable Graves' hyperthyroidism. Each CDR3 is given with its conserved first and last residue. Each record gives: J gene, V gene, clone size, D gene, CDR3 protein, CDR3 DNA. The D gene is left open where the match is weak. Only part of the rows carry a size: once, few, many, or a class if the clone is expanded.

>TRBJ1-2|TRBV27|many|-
CASSTLPRTASYGYTF
TGTGCCAGCAGTACACTACCTCGGACAGCATCCTATGGCTACACCTTC
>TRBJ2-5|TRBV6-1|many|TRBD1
CASRRGQFTETQYF
TGTGCCAGCAGGAGGGGACAGTTTACAGAGACCCAGTACTTC
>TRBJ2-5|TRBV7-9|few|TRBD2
CASSLGTSGNQETQYF
TGTGCCAGCAGCCTCGGGACTAGCGGGAACCAAGAGACCCAGTACTTC
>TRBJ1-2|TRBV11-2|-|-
CASSHVQGSLTGGYTF
TGTGCCAGCAGCCACGTCCAGGGCTCACTAACGGGTGGCTACACCTTC
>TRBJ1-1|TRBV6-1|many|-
CASSEAREFGTEAFF
TGTGCCAGCAGTGAAGCCCGAGAATTTGGGACTGAAGCTTTCTTT
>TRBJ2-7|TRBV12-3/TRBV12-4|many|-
CASSYAPYEQYF
TGTGCCAGCAGTTACGCCCCCTACGAGCAGTACTTC
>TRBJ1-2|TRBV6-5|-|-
CASSYSQGSYGYTF
TGTGCCAGCAGTTACTCCCAGGGATCCTATGGCTACACCTTC
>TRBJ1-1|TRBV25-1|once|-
CASSEAGTGRVTEAFF
TGTGCCAGCAGTGAAGCTGGCACGGGGAGAGTTACTGAAGCTTTCTTT
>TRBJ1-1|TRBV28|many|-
CASSLLGKAFF
TGTGCCAGCAGTCTCCTAGGGAAAGCTTTCTTT
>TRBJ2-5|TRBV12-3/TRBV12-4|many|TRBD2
CASSRGLALLQETQYF
TGTGCCAGCAGTAGGGGACTAGCGCTTCTCCAAGAGACCCAGTACTTC
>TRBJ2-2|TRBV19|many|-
CASSRSSTNTGELFF
TGTGCCAGTAGTAGATCATCTACGAACACCGGGGAGCTGTTTTTT
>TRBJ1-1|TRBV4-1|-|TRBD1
CASSQKDRVASEAFF
TGCGCCAGCAGCCAAAAGGACAGGGTTGCATCTGAAGCTTTCTTT
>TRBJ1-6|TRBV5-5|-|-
CASSVGLNSPLHF
TGTGCCAGCAGCGTGGGCCTGAATTCACCCCTCCACTTT
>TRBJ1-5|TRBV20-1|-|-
CSASSRGAVGQPQHF
TGCAGTGCTAGTTCCAGGGGCGCGGTAGGTCAGCCCCAGCATTTT
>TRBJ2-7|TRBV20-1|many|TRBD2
CSARLAGGIYEQYF
TGCAGTGCTAGGTTAGCGGGAGGAATATACGAGCAGTACTTC
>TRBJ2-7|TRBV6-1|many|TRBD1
CASRRQPGQGAYEQYF
TGTGCCAGCAGACGACAGCCGGGACAGGGAGCCTACGAGCAGTACTTC
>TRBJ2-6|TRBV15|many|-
CATSHVLGSGANVLTF
TGTGCCACCAGTCATGTCCTGGGGTCAGGGGCCAACGTCCTGACTTTC
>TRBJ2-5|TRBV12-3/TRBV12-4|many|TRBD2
CASSLMGLLREKKETQYF
TGTGCCAGCAGTTTAATGGGCTTGTTGCGGGAGAAGAAGGAGACCCAGTACTTC
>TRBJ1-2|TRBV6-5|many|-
CASTPLRRENNYGYTF
TGTGCCAGCACCCCTTTACGCCGGGAGAATAACTATGGCTACACCTTC
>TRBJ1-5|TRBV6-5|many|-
CASSYSTTRQPQHF
TGTGCCAGCAGTTATTCGACAACCCGTCAGCCCCAGCATTTT
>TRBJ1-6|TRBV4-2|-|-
CASSQERYGNSPLHF
TGTGCCAGCAGCCAAGAAAGGTACGGAAATTCACCCCTCCACTTT
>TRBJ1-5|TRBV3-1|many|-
CASSLTYSTDQPQHF
TGTGCCAGCAGCCTGACCTACTCCACCGATCAGCCCCAGCATTTT
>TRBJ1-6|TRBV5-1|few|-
CASSLGGFDYSPLHF
TGCGCCAGCAGCCTAGGGGGATTTGATTATTCACCCCTCCACTTT
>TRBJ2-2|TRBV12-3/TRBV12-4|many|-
CASIASRPNTGELFF
TGTGCCAGCATTGCCTCACGACCGAACACCGGGGAGCTGTTTTTT
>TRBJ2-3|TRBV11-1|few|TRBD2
CASSWGGSITDTQYF
TGTGCCAGCAGCTGGGGCGGGAGTATCACAGATACGCAGTATTTT
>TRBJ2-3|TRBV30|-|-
CAWRDLGSTDTQYF
TGTGCCTGGAGGGATTTAGGGAGCACAGATACGCAGTATTTT
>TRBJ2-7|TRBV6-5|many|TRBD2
CASSSSRTSGSFEQYF
TGTGCCAGCAGTTCTTCCCGGACTAGCGGGAGTTTCGAGCAGTACTTC
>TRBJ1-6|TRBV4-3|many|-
CASSQDSRNSPLHF
TGCGCCAGCAGCCAAGATTCGAGGAATTCACCCCTCCACTTT
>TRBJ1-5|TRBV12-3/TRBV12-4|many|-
CASTSRYQPQHF
TGTGCCAGCACCTCCCGGTATCAGCCCCAGCATTTT
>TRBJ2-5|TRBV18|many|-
CASSRTLRETQYF
TGTGCCAGCTCACGGACTCTCCGGGAGACCCAGTACTTC
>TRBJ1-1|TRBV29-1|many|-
CSVGGVMNTEAFF
TGCAGCGTCGGCGGGGTTATGAACACTGAAGCTTTCTTT
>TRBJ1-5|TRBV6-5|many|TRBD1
CASVRTGYQPQHF
TGTGCCAGCGTTAGGACAGGGTATCAGCCCCAGCATTTT
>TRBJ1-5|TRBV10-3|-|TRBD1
CAIWTGESVDQPQHF
TGTGCCATATGGACAGGTGAGAGTGTGGATCAGCCCCAGCATTTT
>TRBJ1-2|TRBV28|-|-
CASSLGGDVEGYTF
TGTGCCAGCAGTTTGGGGGGCGACGTTGAGGGCTACACCTTC
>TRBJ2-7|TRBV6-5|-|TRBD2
CASSYRGGRREQYF
TGTGCCAGCAGTTACAGGGGCGGGAGGAGAGAGCAGTACTTC
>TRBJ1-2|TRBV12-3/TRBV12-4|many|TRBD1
CASTYGQAHDGYTF
TGTGCCAGCACCTACGGACAGGCACACGATGGCTACACCTTC
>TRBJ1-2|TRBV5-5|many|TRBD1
CASSLEGAGGYTF
TGTGCCAGCAGCTTGGAGGGGGCGGGAGGCTACACCTTC
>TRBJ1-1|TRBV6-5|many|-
CASSYNRDTEAFF
TGTGCCAGCAGTTACAACAGGGACACTGAAGCTTTCTTT
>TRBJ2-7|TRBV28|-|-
CASSLSAGSSEQYF
TGTGCCAGCAGTTTATCGGCAGGGTCTAGCGAGCAGTACTTC
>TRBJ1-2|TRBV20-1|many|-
CSARSSYGYTF
TGCAGTGCTAGGAGCTCCTATGGCTACACCTTC
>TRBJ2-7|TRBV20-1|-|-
CSAKFYGRAYEQYF
TGCAGTGCCAAATTCTATGGACGGGCCTACGAGCAGTACTTC
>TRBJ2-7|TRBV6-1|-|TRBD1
CASRKTGAGHEQYF
TGTGCCAGCAGAAAGACAGGGGCGGGCCACGAGCAGTACTTC
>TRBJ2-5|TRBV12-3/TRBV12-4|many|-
CASSFLGTNNQETQYF
TGTGCCAGCAGTTTCCTCGGGACGAACAACCAAGAGACCCAGTACTTC
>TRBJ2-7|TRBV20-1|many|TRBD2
CSWGLAGEQYF
TGCAGCTGGGGACTAGCGGGGGAGCAGTACTTC
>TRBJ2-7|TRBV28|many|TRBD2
CASSGSGRISYEQYF
TGTGCCAGCAGTGGTAGCGGGAGGATCTCCTACGAGCAGTACTTC
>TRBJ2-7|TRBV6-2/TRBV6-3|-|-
CASTNTLTRGGEQYF
TGTGCCAGCACCAACACCTTAACAAGAGGGGGCGAGCAGTACTTC
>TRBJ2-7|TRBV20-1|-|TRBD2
CSARGLADFYEQYF
TGCAGTGCTAGGGGACTAGCTGATTTTTACGAGCAGTACTTC
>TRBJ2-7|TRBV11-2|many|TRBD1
CASSLVWSGRGIYEQYF
TGTGCCAGCAGCTTAGTGTGGTCGGGCAGGGGGATCTACGAGCAGTACTTC
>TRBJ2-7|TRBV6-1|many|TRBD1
CASSDGGRGRVKEYF
TGTGCCAGCAGTGATGGGGGCAGGGGGCGCGTGAAGGAGTACTTC
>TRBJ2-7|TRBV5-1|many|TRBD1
CASSLATGSPYEQYF
TGCGCCAGCAGCTTGGCGACAGGGTCCCCCTACGAGCAGTACTTC
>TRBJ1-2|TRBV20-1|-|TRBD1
CSARDGDRVNYGYTF
TGCAGTGCTAGAGATGGGGACAGGGTCAACTATGGCTACACCTTC
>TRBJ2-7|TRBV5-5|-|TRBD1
CASSHGTGIHEQYF
TGCGCCAGCAGCCATGGGACAGGGATCCACGAGCAGTACTTC
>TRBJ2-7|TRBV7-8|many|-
CASSLRGTEQYF
TGTGCCAGCAGCTTACGAGGTACCGAGCAGTACTTC
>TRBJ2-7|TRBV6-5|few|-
CASSYKASYEQYF
TGTGCCAGCAGTTACAAGGCTTCTTACGAGCAGTACTTC
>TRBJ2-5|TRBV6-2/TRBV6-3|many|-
CASSRGTSQETQYF
TGTGCCAGCAGTAGGGGGACTTCTCAAGAGACCCAGTACTTC